This note documents a single T cell receptor (beta chain) sequence. Its specificity is unknown. These data belong to a study of T cell responses to AZD1222 COVID-19 vaccine. The CDR3 runs to 14 residues. Trimming removed 12 bases at V and 0 bases at J, with 16 bases between. From germline, CDR1 is KGHDR and CDR2 SFDVKD. Study-wide results and limits: White British people made up most donors, females outnumbered males, and clonal diversity was possibly underestimated. Mapped onto spike, vaccine-associated CD4 TCRs spanned it and were dominant at 160-218 and 743-854. Reportedly, close to half of spike-specific TCRs are directed against unmutated variant regions.

Using immunoSEQ multiplex PCR, the repertoire was profiled, and TCRdb retains in-frame clones only, with some absent. The repertoire has about 130,000 clones, 91% of them found once; the top ten carry 2.8%. The chain carries TRBV24-1 and TRBJ1-1; D gene uncertain. The clonotype comes from an adult in good health. The material sequenced was peripheral blood, taken on day 0 of AZD1222 vaccination. The CDR3 loop is CAPPLPDLNTEAFF. The DNA of the CDR3 is TGTGCCCCTCCCCTCCCGGATTTGAACACTGAAGCTTTCTTT.